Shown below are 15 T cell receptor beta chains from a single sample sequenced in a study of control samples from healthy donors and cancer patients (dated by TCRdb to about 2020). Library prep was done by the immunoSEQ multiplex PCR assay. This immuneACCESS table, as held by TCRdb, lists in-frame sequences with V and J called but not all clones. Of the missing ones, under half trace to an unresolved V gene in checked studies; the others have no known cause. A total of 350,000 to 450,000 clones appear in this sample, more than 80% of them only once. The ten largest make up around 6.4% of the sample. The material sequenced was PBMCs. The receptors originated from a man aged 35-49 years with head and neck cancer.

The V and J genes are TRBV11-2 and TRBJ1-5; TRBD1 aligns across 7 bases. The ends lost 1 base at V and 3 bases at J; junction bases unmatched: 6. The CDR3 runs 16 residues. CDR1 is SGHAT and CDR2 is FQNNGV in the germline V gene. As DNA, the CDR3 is TGTGCCAGCAGCTTAGGCAGGGGGTCTATCAATCAGCCCCAGCATTTT. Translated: CASSLGRGSINQPQHF.

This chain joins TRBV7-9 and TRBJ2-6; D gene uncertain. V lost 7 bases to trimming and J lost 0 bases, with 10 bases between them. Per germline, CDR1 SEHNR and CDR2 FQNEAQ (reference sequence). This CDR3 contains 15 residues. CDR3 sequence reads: CASTGEDSGANVLTF. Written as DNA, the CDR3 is TGTGCCAGCACCGGCGAGGACTCTGGGGCCAACGTCCTGACTTTC.

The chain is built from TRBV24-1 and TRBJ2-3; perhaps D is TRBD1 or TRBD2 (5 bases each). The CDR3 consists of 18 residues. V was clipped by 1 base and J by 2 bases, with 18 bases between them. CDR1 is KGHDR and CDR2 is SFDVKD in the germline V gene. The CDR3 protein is CATSDFPWGGDLTDTQYF. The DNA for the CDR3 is TGTGCCACCAGTGATTTCCCGTGGGGTGGGGACCTCACAGATACGCAGTATTTT.

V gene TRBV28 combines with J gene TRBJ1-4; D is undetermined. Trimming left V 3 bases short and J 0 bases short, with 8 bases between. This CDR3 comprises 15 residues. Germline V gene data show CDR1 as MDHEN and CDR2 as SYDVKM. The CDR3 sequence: CASSFGEATNEKLFF. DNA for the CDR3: TGTGCCAGCAGTTTCGGGGAGGCAACTAATGAAAAACTGTTTTTT.

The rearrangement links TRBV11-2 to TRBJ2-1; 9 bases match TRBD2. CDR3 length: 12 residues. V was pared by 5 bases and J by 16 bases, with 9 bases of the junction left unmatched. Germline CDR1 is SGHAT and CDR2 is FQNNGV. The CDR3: CASSPWGTSPFF. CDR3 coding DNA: TGTGCCAGCAGCCCCTGGGGGACTAGCCCCTTCTTC.

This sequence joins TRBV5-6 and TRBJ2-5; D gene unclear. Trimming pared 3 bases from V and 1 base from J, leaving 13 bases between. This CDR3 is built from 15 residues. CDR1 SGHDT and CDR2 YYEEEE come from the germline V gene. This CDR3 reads CASSSLIPAQETQYF. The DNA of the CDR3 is TGTGCCAGCAGCTCCCTAATTCCCGCCCAAGAGACCCAGTACTTC.

The CDR3 here is CASKAAGTNTGELFF. As DNA, the CDR3 is TGTGCCAGCAAAGCGGCGGGAACTAACACCGGGGAGCTGTTTTTT. The chain has TRBV19 and TRBJ2-2, with D maybe TRBD2 (6 bases). The CDR3 extends over 15 amino acids. The V gene's germline CDR1 is LNHDA and CDR2 SQIVND (reference sequence). Trimming removed 9 bases from V and 2 bases from J, with 16 bases in between.

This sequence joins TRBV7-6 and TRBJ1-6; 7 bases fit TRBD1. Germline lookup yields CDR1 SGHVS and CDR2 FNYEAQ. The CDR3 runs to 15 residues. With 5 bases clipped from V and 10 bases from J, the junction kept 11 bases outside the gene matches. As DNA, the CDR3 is TGTGCCAGCAGCACCCCGACAGGGACGAGCTCACCCCTCCACTTT. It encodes CASSTPTGTSSPLHF.

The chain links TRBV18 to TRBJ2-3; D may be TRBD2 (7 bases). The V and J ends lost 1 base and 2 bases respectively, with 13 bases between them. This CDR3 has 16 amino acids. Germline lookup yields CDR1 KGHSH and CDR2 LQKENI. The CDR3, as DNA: TGTGCCAGCTCACCACAGACGCGGGGGCCCACAGATACGCAGTATTTT. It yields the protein CASSPQTRGPTDTQYF.

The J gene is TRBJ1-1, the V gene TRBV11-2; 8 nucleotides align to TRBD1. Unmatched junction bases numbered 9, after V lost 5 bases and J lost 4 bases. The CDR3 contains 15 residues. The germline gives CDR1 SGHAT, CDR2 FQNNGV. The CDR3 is CASSPRQGTGTEAFF. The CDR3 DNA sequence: TGTGCCAGCAGCCCGCGACAGGGGACGGGCACTGAAGCTTTCTTT.

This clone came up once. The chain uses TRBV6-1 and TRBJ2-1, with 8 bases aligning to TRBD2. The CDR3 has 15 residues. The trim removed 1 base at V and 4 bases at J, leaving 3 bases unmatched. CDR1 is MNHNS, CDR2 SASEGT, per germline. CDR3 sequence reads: CASSEGAGEYNEQFF. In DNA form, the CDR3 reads TGTGCCAGCAGTGAAGGAGCGGGAGAGTACAATGAGCAGTTCTTC.

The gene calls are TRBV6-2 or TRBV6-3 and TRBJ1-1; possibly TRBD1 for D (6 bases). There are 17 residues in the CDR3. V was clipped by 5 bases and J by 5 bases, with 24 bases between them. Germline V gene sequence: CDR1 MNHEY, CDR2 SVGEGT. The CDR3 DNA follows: TGTGCCAGCAGTACGCAAAAGTCGGGACAATTGGGAACTGAAGCTTTCTTT. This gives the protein CASSTQKSGQLGTEAFF.

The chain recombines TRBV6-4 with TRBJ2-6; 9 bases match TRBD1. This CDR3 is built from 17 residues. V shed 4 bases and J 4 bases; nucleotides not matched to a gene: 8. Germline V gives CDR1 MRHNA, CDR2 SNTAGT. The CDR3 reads CASSAGDRDTGANVLTF. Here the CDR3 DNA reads TGTGCCAGCAGTGCGGGGGACAGGGATACCGGGGCCAACGTCCTGACTTTC.

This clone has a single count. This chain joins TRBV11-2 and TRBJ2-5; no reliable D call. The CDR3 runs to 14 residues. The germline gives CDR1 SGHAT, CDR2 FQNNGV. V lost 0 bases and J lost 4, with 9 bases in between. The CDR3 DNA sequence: TGTGCCAGCAGCTTAGATCTGGCGGTAGAGACCCAGTACTTC. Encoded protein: CASSLDLAVETQYF.

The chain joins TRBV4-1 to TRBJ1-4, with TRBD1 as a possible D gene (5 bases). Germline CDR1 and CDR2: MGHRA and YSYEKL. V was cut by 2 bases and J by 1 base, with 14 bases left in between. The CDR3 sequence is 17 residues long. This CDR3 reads CASSQNIWGETNEKLFF. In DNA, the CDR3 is TGCGCCAGCAGCCAAAATATATGGGGGGAAACTAATGAAAAACTGTTTTTT.